The rows below give T cell receptor beta chains drawn from one sample of a study of blood T cell repertoires in COVID-19. Sequencing used immunoSEQ multiplex PCR; TCRdb keeps in-frame clones, though not all of them. There are 80,000 or so clones in the sample; less than 85% occur only once, and 4% to 6% lies in the top ten. The source material was peripheral blood. The receptors were gathered from a woman between 70 and 85 years old with acute or convalescent COVID-19. Both conserved end residues are part of each CDR3. The D gene is left open where the match is weak. Rows may omit the clone size; those that give it use once, few, many or a size class.

V: TRBV3-1/TRBV3-2
size: .
J: TRBJ2-3
D: .
CDR3: CASSQTVGGRSYF
DNA: TGTGCCAGCAGCCAGACCGTAGGGGGACGGTCGTATTTT

V: TRBV7-9
size: .
J: TRBJ2-1
D: .
CDR3: CASSLERDEQFF
DNA: TGTGCCAGCAGCTTAGAGAGGGATGAGCAGTTCTTC

V: TRBV12-3/TRBV12-4
size: .
J: TRBJ1-5
D: .
CDR3: CASSGYNQPQHF
DNA: TGTGCCAGCAGCGGGTATAATCAGCCCCAGCATTTT

V: TRBV29-1
size: .
J: TRBJ2-1
D: TRBD1
CDR3: CSVKGQGAGNEQFF
DNA: TGCAGCGTGAAGGGACAGGGGGCGGGGAATGAGCAGTTCTTC

V: TRBV5-1
size: once
J: TRBJ2-5
D: TRBD2
CDR3: CASSLVPSGGAQETQYF
DNA: TGCGCCAGCAGCTTGGTGCCTAGCGGGGGGGCACAAGAGACCCAGTACTTC

V: TRBV5-1
size: few
J: TRBJ1-1
D: .
CDR3: CASQMGGTEAFF
DNA: TGCGCCAGCCAGATGGGGGGCACTGAAGCTTTCTTT

V: TRBV4-2
size: .
J: TRBJ2-7
D: .
CDR3: CASSPDLGSYEQYF
DNA: TGTGCCAGCAGCCCCGACCTTGGGAGCTACGAGCAGTACTTC

V: TRBV3-1/TRBV3-2
size: .
J: TRBJ2-2
D: .
CDR3: CASSQTANTGELFF
DNA: TGTGCCAGCAGCCAAACTGCGAACACCGGGGAGCTGTTTTTT

V: TRBV2
size: .
J: TRBJ2-7
D: .
CDR3: CATTTGYYEQYF
DNA: TGTGCCACCACCACAGGGTACTACGAGCAGTACTTC

V: TRBV7-2
size: .
J: TRBJ2-2
D: .
CDR3: CASSLANSQANTGELFF
DNA: TGTGCCAGCAGCTTAGCCAACAGCCAAGCGAACACCGGGGAGCTGTTTTTT

V: TRBV19
size: .
J: TRBJ2-1
D: .
CDR3: CASSTSQINEQFF
DNA: TGTGCCAGTAGTACTTCCCAGATCAATGAGCAGTTCTTC

V: TRBV19
size: .
J: TRBJ1-2
D: TRBD1
CDR3: CASRGGLTGGNYGYTF
DNA: TGTGCCAGTAGAGGGGGCTTGACAGGGGGCAACTATGGCTACACCTTC

V: TRBV3-1/TRBV3-2
size: .
J: TRBJ1-1
D: .
CDR3: CASSPLGGLNTEAFF
DNA: TGTGCCAGCAGCCCCTTGGGAGGGTTAAACACTGAAGCTTTCTTT

V: TRBV7-6
size: .
J: TRBJ1-1
D: .
CDR3: CASSSEDRNTEAFF
DNA: TGTGCCAGCAGCTCCGAGGACAGAAACACTGAAGCTTTCTTT

V: TRBV6-2/TRBV6-3
size: .
J: TRBJ2-7
D: TRBD1
CDR3: CASSYSDRGLYEQYF
DNA: TGTGCCAGCAGTTACTCCGACAGGGGGCTCTACGAGCAGTACTTC

V: TRBV7-2
size: .
J: TRBJ1-2
D: TRBD1
CDR3: CASSLAGQGAKLGYGYTF
DNA: TGTGCCAGCAGCTTAGCGGGACAGGGGGCAAAGCTTGGCTATGGCTACACCTTC

V: TRBV5-8
size: once
J: TRBJ1-3
D: .
CDR3: CASRSRGTSGNTIYF
DNA: TGTGCCAGCAGAAGTAGAGGAACCTCTGGAAACACCATATATTTT

V: TRBV7-3
size: few
J: TRBJ1-1
D: .
CDR3: CASSLQSSTEAFF
DNA: TGTGCCAGCAGCCTACAGAGCTCTACTGAAGCTTTCTTT

V: TRBV6-5
size: .
J: TRBJ1-2
D: .
CDR3: CASSSTGFDGYTF
DNA: TGTGCCAGCAGTTCAACAGGCTTCGATGGCTACACCTTC

V: TRBV7-9
size: .
J: TRBJ2-3
D: .
CDR3: CASSPTNPDTQYF
DNA: TGTGCCAGCAGCCCAACTAATCCAGATACGCAGTATTTT

V: TRBV7-2
size: once
J: TRBJ2-7
D: .
CDR3: CASSFRLHGEQYF
DNA: TGTGCCAGCAGCTTTAGATTGCATGGCGAGCAGTACTTC

V: TRBV18
size: .
J: TRBJ1-2
D: .
CDR3: CASSPTDSTPYTF
DNA: TGTGCCAGCTCACCTACGGACAGTACCCCCTACACCTTC

V: TRBV6-5
size: few
J: TRBJ1-1
D: TRBD1
CDR3: CASSYTPTGSTEAFF
DNA: TGTGCCAGCAGTTACACCCCGACAGGGTCGACTGAAGCTTTCTTT

V: TRBV19
size: few
J: TRBJ2-6
D: .
CDR3: CASSRNRISSGANVLTF
DNA: TGTGCCAGTAGTCGAAACAGGATTAGCTCTGGGGCCAACGTCCTGACTTTC

V: TRBV6-6
size: .
J: TRBJ2-7
D: .
CDR3: CASSEDNPYEQYF
DNA: TGTGCCAGCAGCGAGGACAACCCCTACGAGCAGTACTTC

V: TRBV7-3
size: .
J: TRBJ1-2
D: .
CDR3: CASSSGPRNYGYTF
DNA: TGTGCCAGCAGCTCGGGTCCCCGGAACTATGGCTACACCTTC

V: TRBV7-2
size: .
J: TRBJ2-3
D: TRBD2
CDR3: CASSPWTSGGPERYF
DNA: TGTGCCAGCAGCCCGTGGACTAGCGGGGGGCCGGAGCGGTATTTT

V: TRBV2
size: few
J: TRBJ1-5
D: .
CDR3: CASSLLMESNQPQHF
DNA: TGTGCCAGCAGTCTCTTAATGGAGAGCAATCAGCCCCAGCATTTT

V: TRBV9
size: .
J: TRBJ2-7
D: .
CDR3: CASSFAKPPQYEQYF
DNA: TGTGCCAGCAGCTTCGCAAAGCCCCCCCAATACGAGCAGTACTTC

V: TRBV7-2
size: .
J: TRBJ2-2
D: .
CDR3: CASSLARRGRAGELFF
DNA: TGTGCCAGCAGCTTAGCGCGGAGGGGCCGGGCCGGGGAGCTGTTTTTT

V: TRBV6-1
size: once
J: TRBJ1-1
D: .
CDR3: CASSEELGAALEAFF
DNA: TGTGCCAGCAGTGAAGAGTTAGGGGCCGCCCTTGAAGCTTTCTTT

V: TRBV3-1/TRBV3-2
size: .
J: TRBJ1-1
D: .
CDR3: CASSQGRGRGGYTEAFF
DNA: TGTGCCAGCAGCCAAGGTAGAGGGCGCGGTGGGTACACTGAAGCTTTCTTT

V: TRBV9
size: .
J: TRBJ2-1
D: TRBD2
CDR3: CASSGRTSTNEQFF
DNA: TGTGCCAGCAGCGGGCGGACTAGTACCAATGAGCAGTTCTTC

V: TRBV28
size: .
J: TRBJ1-1
D: .
CDR3: CASMRAVEAFF
DNA: TGTGCCAGCATGCGCGCCGTAGAAGCTTTCTTT

V: TRBV27
size: .
J: TRBJ2-5
D: TRBD2
CDR3: CASSLIGGGTQYF
DNA: TGTGCCAGCAGTTTAATCGGGGGGGGGACCCAGTACTTC

V: TRBV11-3
size: .
J: TRBJ2-7
D: .
CDR3: CASSTDRGGGEQYF
DNA: TGTGCCAGCAGCACAGATCGGGGAGGGGGCGAGCAGTACTTC

V: TRBV29-1
size: .
J: TRBJ1-4
D: TRBD1
CDR3: CSAGTGAGKLFF
DNA: TGCAGCGCCGGGACAGGGGCTGGAAAACTGTTTTTT

V: TRBV6-5
size: .
J: TRBJ1-3
D: .
CDR3: CASRVQSSGNTIYF
DNA: TGTGCCAGCAGGGTACAGAGCTCTGGAAACACCATATATTTT